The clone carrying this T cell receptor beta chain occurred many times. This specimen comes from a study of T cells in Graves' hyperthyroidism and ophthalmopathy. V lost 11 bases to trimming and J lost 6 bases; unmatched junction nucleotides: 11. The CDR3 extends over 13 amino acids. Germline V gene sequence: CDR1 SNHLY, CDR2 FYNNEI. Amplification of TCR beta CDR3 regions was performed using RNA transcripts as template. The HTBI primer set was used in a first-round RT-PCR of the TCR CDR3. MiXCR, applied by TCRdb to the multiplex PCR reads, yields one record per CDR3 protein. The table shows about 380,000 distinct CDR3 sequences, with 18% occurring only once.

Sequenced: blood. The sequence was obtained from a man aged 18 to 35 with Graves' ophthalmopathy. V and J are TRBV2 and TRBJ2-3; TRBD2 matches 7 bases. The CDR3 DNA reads TGTGCCGGAACGAGGGGAGGGGCGGATACGCAGTATTTT. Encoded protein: CAGTRGGADTQYF.